The present entry profiles one T cell receptor beta chain with its context. Amplification targeted TCR beta CDR3 regions from RNA transcripts. HTBI primers were used for first-round RT-PCR of the TCR CDR3. In TCRdb, the multiplex PCR reads were re-called with MiXCR into one record per CDR3 protein. This sample carries fewer than 750,000 distinct CDR3 sequences, roughly 50% of them seen once, and the ten largest clones take 7.5% to 8.5%. Germline loops: CDR1 SGHTS, CDR2 YDEGEE. This CDR3 region has 15 residues. Unmatched junction bases numbered 11, after V lost 5 bases and J lost 5 bases. These data originate in a study of T cells in Graves' hyperthyroidism and ophthalmopathy.

The TCR sequence derives from a woman aged 18-29 years with Graves' hyperthyroidism. The sequenced sample was peripheral blood or thyroid tissue (not recorded which). The J gene is TRBJ2-7, the V gene TRBV5-8, with 9 positions matching TRBD1. The CDR3 coding sequence is TGTGCCAGCAGGCGGGCCGGGACAGGGACGCACGAGCAGTACTTC. It translates to CASRRAGTGTHEQYF. Full variable domain (remainder filled in from reference TRBV5-8 and TRBJ2-7): EAGVTQSPTHLIKTRGQQATLRCSPISGHTSVYWYQQALGLGLQFLLWYDEGEERNRGNFPPRFSGRQFPNYSSELNVNALELEDSALYLCASRRAGTGTHEQYFGPGTRLTVT.